The 5 T cell receptor beta chains in this list originate from one sample, sequenced in a study of human T cells and chemical hapten exposure. Specified time point: patch test 1, 2 weeks after DPC sensitization. Treatment defined: therapeutic diphenylcyclopropenone sensitization with weekly scalp DPC. The template was total RNA from unfractionated whole blood. TCRdb redid the calling of the RACE reads with MiXCR, one entry per CDR3 protein. The profile shows over 50,000 distinct CDR3 sequences, 8% to 13% of them singletons. Sequencing was performed on whole blood, taken in connection with sensitization to the hapten diphenylcyclopropenone (DPC). All receptors come from a woman aged 35 to 49 with alopecia areata. Some clones in this sample may be carry-over from other donors' samples.

The CDR3: CASSLMVTGELFF. The CDR3 DNA reads TGTGCCAGCAGCTTGATGGTCACCGGGGAGCTGTTTTTT. This chain uses TRBV11-2 with TRBJ2-2; D is ambiguous. Germline CDR1 and CDR2: SGHAT and FQNNGV. V was pared by 3 bases and J by 4 bases, with 6 bases between. This CDR3 has 13 residues.

CDR3 coding DNA: TGTGCCAGCAGCTCGGCAGGGGGCCCGGGGGAGCAGTACTTC. It encodes CASSSAGGPGEQYF. This chain links TRBV7-2 with TRBJ2-7, with 8 bases aligning to TRBD1. CDR3 length: 14 amino acids. The V and J ends lost 4 bases and 7 bases, in that order; junction bases with no gene match: 9. Germline lookup yields CDR1 SGHTA and CDR2 FQGNSA.

This clonotype was picked up a small number of times. The chain combines TRBV5-5 with TRBJ1-5; 9 nucleotides agree with TRBD1. Germline CDR1 SGHKS, CDR2 YYEKEE (reference sequence). The trim removed 4 bases at V and 6 bases at J, leaving 8 bases unmatched. The CDR3 consists of 15 residues. The CDR3 protein is CASSTGTGNFQPQHF. CDR3 in DNA: TGTGCCAGCAGCACCGGGACAGGGAATTTTCAGCCCCAGCATTTT.

The table lists this clonotype with many counts. V is TRBV18 and J is TRBJ2-7; D perhaps matches TRBD2 (7 bases). The CDR3 consists of 13 residues. Trimming pared 0 bases from V and 9 bases from J, leaving 12 bases between. CDR1 is KGHSH, CDR2 LQKENI, per germline. Here the CDR3 DNA reads TGTGCCAGCTCACCACCGGGGGGGCTGGGGCAGTACTTC. This codes for CASSPPGGLGQYF. Together with reference TRBV18 and TRBJ2-7, the CDR3 gives the full variable domain: NAGVMQNPRHLVRRRGQEARLRCSPMKGHSHVYWYRQLPEEGLKFMVYLQKENIIDESGMPKERFSAEFPKEGPSILRIQQVVRGDSAAYFCASSPPGGLGQYFGPGTRLTVT.

This clonotype was seen only a few times. The rearrangement uses TRBV5-5 and TRBJ2-7, with 11 bases matching TRBD1. V was clipped by 0 bases and J by 3 bases; unmatched bases: 5. The CDR3 has 16 residues. The V gene's germline CDR1 is SGHKS and CDR2 YYEKEE (reference sequence). The CDR3 reads CASSLESGTGGYEQYF. As DNA, the CDR3 is TGTGCCAGCAGCTTGGAGAGCGGGACAGGGGGCTACGAGCAGTACTTC.